This T cell receptor beta chain emerged from a study of response to subunit inactivated influenza vaccine. Notes on this clonotype: What it recognizes is unknown.

The CDR3 spans 17 residues. Between the trimmed V and J ends, which lost 2 bases and 0 bases, there was a span of 13 bases. Germline-derived CDR1 and CDR2 are MNHEY and SVGAGI. Study findings and constraints: With each seasonal influenza vaccination, the authors suggested, few new T cells are recruited.

In TCRdb, the RT-PCR reads were re-called with MiXCR into one record per CDR3 protein. The sample yields 530,000 or so distinct CDR3 sequences, around 15% seen once. V usage is TRBV6-5 and J usage is TRBJ2-2; weak D call: TRBD1 (6 bases). This specimen consisted of PBMCs from blood, obtained 11 to 12 days after vaccination. The receptor was derived from a man aged 50-59 years who received an inactivated influenza vaccine. CDR3 nucleotides: TGTGCCAGCAGTTACCCTCCACAGGGAACGAACACCGGGGAGCTGTTTTTT. Translation: CASSYPPQGTNTGELFF.